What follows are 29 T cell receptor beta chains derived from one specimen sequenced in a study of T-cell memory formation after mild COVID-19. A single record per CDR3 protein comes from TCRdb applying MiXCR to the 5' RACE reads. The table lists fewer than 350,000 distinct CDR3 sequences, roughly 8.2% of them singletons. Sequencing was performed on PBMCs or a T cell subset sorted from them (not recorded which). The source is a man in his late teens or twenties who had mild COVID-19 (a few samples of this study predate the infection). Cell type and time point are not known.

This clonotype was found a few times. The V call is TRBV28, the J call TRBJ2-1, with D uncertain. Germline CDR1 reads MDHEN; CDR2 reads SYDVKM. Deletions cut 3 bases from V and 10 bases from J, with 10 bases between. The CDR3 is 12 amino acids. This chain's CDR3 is CASSFLTWEQFF. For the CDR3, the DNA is TGTGCCAGCAGTTTTCTCACGTGGGAGCAGTTCTTC.

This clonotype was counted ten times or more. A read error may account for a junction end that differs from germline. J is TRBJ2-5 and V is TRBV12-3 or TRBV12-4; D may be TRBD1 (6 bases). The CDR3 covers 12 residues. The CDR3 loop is CASSFRGETQYF. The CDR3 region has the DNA TGCGCCAGCAGCTTCAGGGGAGAGACCCAGTACTTC.

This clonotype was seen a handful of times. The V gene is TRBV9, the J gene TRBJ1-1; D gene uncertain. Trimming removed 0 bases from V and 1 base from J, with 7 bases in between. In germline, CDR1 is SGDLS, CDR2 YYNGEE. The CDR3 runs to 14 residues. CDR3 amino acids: CASSVAPGNTEAFF. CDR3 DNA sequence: TGTGCCAGCAGCGTAGCTCCGGGGAACACTGAAGCTTTCTTT.

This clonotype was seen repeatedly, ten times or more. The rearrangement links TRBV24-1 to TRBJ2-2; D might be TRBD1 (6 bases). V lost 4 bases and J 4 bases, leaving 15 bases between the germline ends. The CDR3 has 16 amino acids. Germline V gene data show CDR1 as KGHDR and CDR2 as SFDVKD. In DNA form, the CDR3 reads TGTGCCACCAGTGACCCGACAGGAGACCTCACCGGGGAGCTGTTTTTT. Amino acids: CATSDPTGDLTGELFF.

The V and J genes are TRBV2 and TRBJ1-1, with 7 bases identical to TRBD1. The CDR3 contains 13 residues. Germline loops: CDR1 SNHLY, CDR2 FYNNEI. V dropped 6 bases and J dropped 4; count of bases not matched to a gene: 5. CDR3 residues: CASSSGGVTEAFF. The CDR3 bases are TGTGCCAGCAGCTCAGGGGGTGTCACTGAAGCTTTCTTT.

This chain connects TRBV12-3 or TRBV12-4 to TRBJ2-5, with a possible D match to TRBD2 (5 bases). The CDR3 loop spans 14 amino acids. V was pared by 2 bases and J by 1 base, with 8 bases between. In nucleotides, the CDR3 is TGTGCCAGCAGTTTAAGGACTTTCCAAGAGACCCAGTACTTC. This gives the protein CASSLRTFQETQYF.

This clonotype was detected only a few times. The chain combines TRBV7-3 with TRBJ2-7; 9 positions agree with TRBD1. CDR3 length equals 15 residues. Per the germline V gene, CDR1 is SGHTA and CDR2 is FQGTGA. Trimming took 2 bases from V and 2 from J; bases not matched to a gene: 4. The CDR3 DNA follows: TGTGCCAGCAGCTTATACAGGGGGCAGACCTACGAGCAGTACTTC. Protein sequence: CASSLYRGQTYEQYF.

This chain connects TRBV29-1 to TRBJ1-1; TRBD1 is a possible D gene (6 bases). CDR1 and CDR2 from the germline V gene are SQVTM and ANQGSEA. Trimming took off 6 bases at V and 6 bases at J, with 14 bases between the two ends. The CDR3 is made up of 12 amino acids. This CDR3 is CSVAQGNAEAFF. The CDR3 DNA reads TGCAGCGTCGCACAGGGAAACGCTGAAGCTTTCTTT.

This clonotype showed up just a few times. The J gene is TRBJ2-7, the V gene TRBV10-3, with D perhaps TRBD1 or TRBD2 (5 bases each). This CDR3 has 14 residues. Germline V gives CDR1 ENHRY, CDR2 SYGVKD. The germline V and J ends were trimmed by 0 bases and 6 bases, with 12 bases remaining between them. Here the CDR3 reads CAISESLGRAEQYF. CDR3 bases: TGTGCCATCAGTGAGTCGCTGGGACGGGCCGAGCAGTACTTC.

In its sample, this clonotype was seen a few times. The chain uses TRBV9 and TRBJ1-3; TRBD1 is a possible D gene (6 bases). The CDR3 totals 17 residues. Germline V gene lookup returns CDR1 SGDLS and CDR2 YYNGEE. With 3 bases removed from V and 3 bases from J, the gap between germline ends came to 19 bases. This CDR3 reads CASSEGGGRDIGNTIYF. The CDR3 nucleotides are TGTGCCAGCAGCGAAGGGGGGGGACGCGATATTGGAAACACCATATATTTT.

The CDR3 nucleotides read TGTGCCAGCTCACTGATGACAGGGGAGGTCTACGAGCAGTACTTC. Its protein product is CASSLMTGEVYEQYF. The rearrangement joins TRBV18 to TRBJ2-7; 8 positions match TRBD1. Germline V gene data show CDR1 as KGHSH and CDR2 as LQKENI. The junction had 8 bases not matched to a gene; V was cut back by 4 bases and J by 3 bases. The CDR3 has 15 residues.

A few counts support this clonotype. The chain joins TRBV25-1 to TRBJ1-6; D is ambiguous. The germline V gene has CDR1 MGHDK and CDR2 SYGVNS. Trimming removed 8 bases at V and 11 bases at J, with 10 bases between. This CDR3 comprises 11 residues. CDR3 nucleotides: TGTGCCAGCTCAGCCGGGACACCCCTCCACTTT. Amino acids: CASSAGTPLHF.

Written as DNA, the CDR3 is TGTGCCAGCAGCTCGGCCCCGAAAGAGACCCAGTACTTC. Protein sequence: CASSSAPKETQYF. This chain uses TRBV9 with TRBJ2-5; the D is unclear. Trimming left V 4 bases short and J 3 bases short, with 10 bases between. The V gene's germline CDR1 is SGDLS and CDR2 YYNGEE. This CDR3 contains 13 residues.

In DNA, the CDR3 is TGCGCCAGCAGCTTAGACACCTCCACAGATACGCAGTATTTT. Protein sequence: CASSLDTSTDTQYF. V is TRBV5-1 and J is TRBJ2-3; D unclear. The CDR3 is 14 amino acids. Germline V gives CDR1 SGHRS, CDR2 YFSETQ. V was shortened by 2 bases and J by 2 bases, with 9 bases between the two germline ends.

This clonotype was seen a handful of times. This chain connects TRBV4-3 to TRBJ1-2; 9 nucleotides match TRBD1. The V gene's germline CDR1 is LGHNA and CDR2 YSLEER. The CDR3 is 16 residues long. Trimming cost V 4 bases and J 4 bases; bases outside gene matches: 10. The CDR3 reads CASSRQGGPTGYGYTF. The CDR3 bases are TGCGCCAGCAGCCGACAGGGGGGACCTACTGGCTATGGCTACACCTTC.

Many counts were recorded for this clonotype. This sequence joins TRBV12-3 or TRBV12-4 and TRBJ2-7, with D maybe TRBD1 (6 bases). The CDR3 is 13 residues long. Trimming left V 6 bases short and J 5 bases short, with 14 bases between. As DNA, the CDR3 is TGTGCCAGCAGCTGGACAGTGCGAGACGAGCAGTACTTC. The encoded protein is CASSWTVRDEQYF.

The CDR3 loop is CATSRDSSRGSPLHF. Written as DNA, the CDR3 is TGTGCCACCAGCAGAGATTCATCTCGGGGGTCACCCCTCCACTTT. The J gene is TRBJ1-6, the V gene TRBV15; possibly TRBD1 for D (5 bases). The CDR3 has 15 amino acids. CDR1 and CDR2 (germline): LNHNV, YYDKDF (reference sequence). The V and J ends lost 0 bases and 10 bases respectively, with 13 bases between them.

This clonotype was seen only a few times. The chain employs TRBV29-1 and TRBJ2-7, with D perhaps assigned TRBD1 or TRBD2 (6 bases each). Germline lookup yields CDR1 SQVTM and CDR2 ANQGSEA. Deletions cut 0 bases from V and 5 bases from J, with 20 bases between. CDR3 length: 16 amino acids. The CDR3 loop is CSVEDLRGVGINEQYF. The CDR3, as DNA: TGCAGCGTTGAAGATCTTAGGGGGGTCGGGATCAACGAGCAGTACTTC.

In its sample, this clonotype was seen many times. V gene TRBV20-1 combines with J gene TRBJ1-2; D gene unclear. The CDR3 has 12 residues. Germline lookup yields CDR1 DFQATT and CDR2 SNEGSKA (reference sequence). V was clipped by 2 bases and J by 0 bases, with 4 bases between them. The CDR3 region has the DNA TGCAGTGCTAGACATTCTAACTATGGCTACACCTTC. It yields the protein CSARHSNYGYTF.

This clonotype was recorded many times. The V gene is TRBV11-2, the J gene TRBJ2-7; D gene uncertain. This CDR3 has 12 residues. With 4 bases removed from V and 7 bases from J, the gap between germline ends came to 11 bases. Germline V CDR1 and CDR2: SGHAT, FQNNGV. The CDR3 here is CASSWLGREQYF. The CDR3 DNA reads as TGTGCCAGCAGCTGGTTGGGCCGGGAGCAGTACTTC.

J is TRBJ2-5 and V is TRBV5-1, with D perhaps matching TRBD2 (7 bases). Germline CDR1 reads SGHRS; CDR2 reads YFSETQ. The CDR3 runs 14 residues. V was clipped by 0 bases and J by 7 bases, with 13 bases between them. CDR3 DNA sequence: TGCGCCAGCAGCTTGGCCGGGGGGCCGGGGACCCAGTACTTC. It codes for CASSLAGGPGTQYF.

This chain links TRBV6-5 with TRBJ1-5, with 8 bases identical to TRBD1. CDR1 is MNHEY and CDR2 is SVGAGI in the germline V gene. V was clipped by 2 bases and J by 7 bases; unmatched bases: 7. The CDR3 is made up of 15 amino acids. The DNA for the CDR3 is TGTGCCAGCAGTTACACCGGACAGGGAGGACAGCCCCAGCATTTT. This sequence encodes CASSYTGQGGQPQHF.

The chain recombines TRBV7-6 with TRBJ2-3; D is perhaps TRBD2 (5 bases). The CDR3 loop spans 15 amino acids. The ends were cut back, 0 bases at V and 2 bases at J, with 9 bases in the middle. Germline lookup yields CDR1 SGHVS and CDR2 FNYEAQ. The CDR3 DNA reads TGTGCCAGCAGCTTAGCAGCGGAGCTCACAGATACGCAGTATTTT. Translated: CASSLAAELTDTQYF.

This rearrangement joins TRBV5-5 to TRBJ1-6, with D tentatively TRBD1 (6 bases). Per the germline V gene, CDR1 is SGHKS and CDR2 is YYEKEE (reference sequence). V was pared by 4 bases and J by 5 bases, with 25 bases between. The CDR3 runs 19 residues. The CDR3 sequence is CASSPFGTLGGMDNSPLHF. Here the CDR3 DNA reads TGTGCCAGCAGCCCCTTCGGGACACTAGGGGGGATGGATAATTCACCCCTCCACTTT.

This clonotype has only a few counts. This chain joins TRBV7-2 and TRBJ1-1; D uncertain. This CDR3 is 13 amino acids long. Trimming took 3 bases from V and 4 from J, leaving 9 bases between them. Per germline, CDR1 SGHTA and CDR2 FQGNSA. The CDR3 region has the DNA TGTGCCAGCAGCTTGGTTGGGAGCACTGAAGCTTTCTTT. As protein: CASSLVGSTEAFF.

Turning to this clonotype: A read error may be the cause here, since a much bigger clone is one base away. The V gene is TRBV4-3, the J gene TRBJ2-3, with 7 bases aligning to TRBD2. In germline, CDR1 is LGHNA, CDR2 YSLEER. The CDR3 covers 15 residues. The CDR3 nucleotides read TGCGACAGCAGCCAAGACGGGGGGAGCACAGATACGCAGTATTTT. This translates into CDSSQDGGSTDTQYF.

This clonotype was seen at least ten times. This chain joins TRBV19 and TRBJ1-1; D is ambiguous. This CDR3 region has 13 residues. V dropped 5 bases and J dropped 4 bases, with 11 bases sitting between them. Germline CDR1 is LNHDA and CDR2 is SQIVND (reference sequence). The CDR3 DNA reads TGTGCCAGTAGTTACGCAGGAGGCACTGAAGCTTTCTTT. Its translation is CASSYAGGTEAFF.

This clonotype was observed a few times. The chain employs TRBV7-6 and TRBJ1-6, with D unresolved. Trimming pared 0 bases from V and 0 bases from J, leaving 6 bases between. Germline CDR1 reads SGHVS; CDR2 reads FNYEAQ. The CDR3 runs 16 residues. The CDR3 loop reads CASSLAPSSYNSPLHF. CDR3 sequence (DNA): TGTGCCAGCAGCTTAGCTCCGAGCTCCTATAATTCACCCCTCCACTTT.

DNA of the CDR3: TGTGCCAGCAGCTTGGGGTCAAACCGGTGGAGAAACACCATATATTTT. Its translation: CASSLGSNRWRNTIYF. The chain uses TRBV7-2 and TRBJ1-3; D remains ambiguous. There are 16 residues in the CDR3. Germline CDR1 reads SGHTA; CDR2 reads FQGNSA. Trimming stripped 3 bases from V and 5 bases from J, with 17 bases between.